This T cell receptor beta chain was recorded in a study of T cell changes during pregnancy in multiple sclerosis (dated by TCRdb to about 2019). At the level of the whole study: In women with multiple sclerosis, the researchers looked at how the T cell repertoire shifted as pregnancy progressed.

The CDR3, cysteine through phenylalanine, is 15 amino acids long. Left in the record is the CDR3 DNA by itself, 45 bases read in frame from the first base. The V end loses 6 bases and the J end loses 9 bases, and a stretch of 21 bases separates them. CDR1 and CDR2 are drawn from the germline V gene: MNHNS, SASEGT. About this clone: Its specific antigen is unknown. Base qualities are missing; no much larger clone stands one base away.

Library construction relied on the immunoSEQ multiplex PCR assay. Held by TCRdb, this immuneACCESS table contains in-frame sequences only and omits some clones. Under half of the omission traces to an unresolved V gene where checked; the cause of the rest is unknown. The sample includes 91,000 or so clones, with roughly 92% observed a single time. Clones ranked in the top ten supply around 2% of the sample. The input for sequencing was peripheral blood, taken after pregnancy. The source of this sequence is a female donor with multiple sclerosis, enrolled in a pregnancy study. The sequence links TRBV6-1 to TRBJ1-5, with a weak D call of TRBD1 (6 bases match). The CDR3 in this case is CASRLYRQDARPQHF. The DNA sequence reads TGTGCCAGCAGACTCTATAGACAGGACGCAAGGCCCCAGCATTTT.